This T cell receptor (beta chain) was recovered during a study of T cells expressing NK-cell markers (dated by TCRdb to the early 2020s). Regarding the research as a whole: Fewer than ten donors provided sorted CD3+CD56+NKG2C+, CD3+CD56+NKG2C- and CD3+CD56-NKG2C+ T-cell subsets, whose TCR beta-chain repertoires were profiled. Seven of the eight sequenced donors were HCMV-seropositive and one was HCMV-seronegative. The study sequenced eight donors, all healthy volunteers chosen at random: three men and five women. The libraries were sequenced on Illumina HiSeq 2000/2500, MiSeq or NextSeq, producing 2 x 150 bp reads. Overall results and qualifications from the work: Whether the expanded NKG2C-expressing T cell clones were specific for HCMV antigens remained unclear. In several donors, the dominant CD3+CD56+NKG2C+ clonotypes were found to rank among the top 10 CD8+ clonotypes and to make up 1.0-7.0% of CD8+ T cells. Those dominant clonotypes were again the most abundant among CD3+CD56-NKG2C+ cells in a handful of donors, at 28.3-60.1%.

HCMV-specific IgG was detected in serum with a commercial ELISA kit to determine HCMV serostatus. Peripheral blood mononuclear cells were isolated from blood by Ficoll density gradient centrifugation. Data came from an Illumina HiSeq 2000. The TCR beta cDNA libraries were made using 5'RACE template switching, a step that added both a universal primer site and unique molecular identifiers. Synthesis of cDNA was primed from the TCR beta constant segment and was followed by two consecutive PCR amplification steps. The original pipeline was this. MIGEC was used to demultiplex reads and group reads by UMI, and MiTCR was used to assemble and quantify clonotypes. To remove erroneous sequences, TCR cDNA sequences were retained only when supported by two or more reads. The tcR package was used for downstream repertoire analysis, and clonotypes were matched between fractions using CDR3 nucleotide sequence together with V segment. Antigen specificity was annotated against VDJdb with VDJmatch, allowing one amino acid substitution in CDR3. TCRdb reprocessed the reads and lists each CDR3 protein sequence as a single entry, with no DNA. The V and J calls were determined by TCRdb, not by the authors. The sample has under 200,000 distinct CDR3 sequences on record. The ten most abundant clones make up around 18% of the sample.

From the cysteine through the phenylalanine, the CDR3 covers 16 amino acids. The coding DNA is unavailable. CDR1 and CDR2 were assigned from the germline V gene as MGHRA and YSYEKL. With respect to this clonotype: The antigen it recognizes is unknown.

The rearrangement joined TRBV4-1 to TRBJ2-7; TCRdb returns TRBD1, unconfirmable since there is no DNA. The origin of this receptor is a woman aged 18-70 years in good health. Sequences were obtained from blood T cells: a sorted CD56 or NKG2C T cell subset, CD4+ or CD8+ T cells, or bulk PBMC T cells (not recorded which). CDR3 loop: CASSSSWGGVSYEQYF.